These T cell receptor beta chains were read from a single sample in a study of T cell repertoires in cytomegalovirus infection. TCRdb re-derived calls from the reads in MiXCR, one entry per CDR3 protein. The sample consists of over 150,000 distinct CDR3 sequences, approximately 18% of them appearing once. The sample comprised CD8+ T cells from PBMCs. Every receptor here comes from a human donor in good health (CMV status not recorded). Some clones in this sample may be carry-over from other donors' samples. Each CDR3 is given with its conserved first and last residue. The order of the fields is V gene, D gene, J gene, clone size, CDR3 protein, CDR3 DNA. A D gene is named only where the DNA matches it firmly. Size is omitted from some rows. Given values are once, few, many or a class for expanded clones.

TRBV14,.,TRBJ2-7,few,CASSQERIYEQYF,TGTGCCAGCAGCCAAGAGAGGATCTACGAGCAGTACTTC
TRBV6-6,TRBD2,TRBJ2-3,.,CASSPPSSGGARDTQYF,TGTGCCAGCAGTCCTCCGTCTAGCGGGGGGGCCAGAGATACGCAGTATTTT
TRBV7-2,.,TRBJ2-5,.,CASSPAELLRETQYF,TGTGCCAGCAGCCCCGCCGAGCTACTTCGGGAGACCCAGTACTTC
TRBV14,.,TRBJ1-3,.,CASSPGLSSGNTIYF,TGTGCCAGCAGCCCCGGACTGTCCTCTGGAAACACCATATATTTT
TRBV29-1,.,TRBJ1-2,.,CSGALAGGYTF,TGCAGCGGAGCCCTCGCGGGGGGCTACACCTTC
TRBV7-9,.,TRBJ2-3,few,CASSPVRVDTQYF,TGTGCCAGCAGCCCCGTAAGGGTGGATACGCAGTATTTT
TRBV7-8,TRBD2,TRBJ2-1,many,CASSLDLERGGLNSYNEQFF,TGTGCCAGCAGCTTAGATTTGGAGCGGGGGGGGCTGAACTCCTACAATGAGCAGTTCTTC
TRBV7-2,.,TRBJ2-5,many,CASSLAGRGPRETQYF,TGTGCCAGCAGCTTAGCAGGGCGGGGGCCTCGGGAGACCCAGTACTTC
TRBV4-1,TRBD2,TRBJ2-1,few,CASSLLTGGQGEQFF,TGCGCCAGCAGCCTACTTACGGGGGGGCAGGGTGAGCAGTTCTTC
TRBV29-1,.,TRBJ2-7,few,CSVGRDNSYEQYF,TGCAGCGTCGGCCGGGACAACTCCTACGAGCAGTACTTC
TRBV12-3/TRBV12-4,TRBD2,TRBJ2-3,few,CASTLLAGSTDTQYF,TGTGCCAGCACCCTGCTAGCGGGGAGCACAGATACGCAGTATTTT
TRBV6-5,TRBD1,TRBJ2-4,few,CASSYSRDSFREAKNIQYF,TGTGCCAGCAGTTACTCCCGGGACAGCTTCCGGGAAGCCAAAAACATTCAGTACTTC
TRBV12-3/TRBV12-4,TRBD1,TRBJ1-4,few,CAMLLSGQGVKREKLFF,TGTGCCATGCTCCTCTCGGGACAGGGGGTGAAGCGGGAAAAACTGTTTTTT
TRBV28,.,TRBJ1-4,.,CASTVGQGTTNEKLFF,TGTGCCAGCACAGTCGGGCAGGGCACAACTAATGAAAAACTGTTTTTT
TRBV19,.,TRBJ1-6,few,CASSIGQGMDSPLHF,TGTGCCAGTAGTATCGGGCAGGGAATGGACTCACCCCTCCACTTT
TRBV6-1,.,TRBJ2-1,few,CASSEGGFYNEQFF,TGTGCCAGCAGTGAAGGCGGCTTCTACAATGAGCAGTTCTTC
TRBV12-5,TRBD1,TRBJ2-1,few,CAIYDRESSYNEQFF,TGTGCTATCTACGACAGGGAGAGCTCCTACAATGAGCAGTTCTTC
TRBV20-1,.,TRBJ2-1,few,CSAPTRGPGNEQFF,TGCAGTGCTCCAACTCGGGGGCCGGGCAATGAGCAGTTCTTC
TRBV6-1,.,TRBJ2-5,.,CASRTHETRETQYF,TGTGCCAGCAGAACCCACGAGACCCGGGAGACCCAGTACTTC
TRBV12-3/TRBV12-4,TRBD1,TRBJ2-1,few,CASWGLGTVSYNEQFF,TGTGCCAGCTGGGGCCTCGGGACAGTTTCGTACAATGAGCAGTTCTTC
TRBV27,.,TRBJ1-1,few,CASREETGLEAFF,TGTGCCAGCAGGGAGGAGACAGGCCTAGAAGCTTTCTTT
TRBV7-8,TRBD1,TRBJ1-1,few,CASRDEAGQGVMNTEAFF,TGTGCCAGCAGGGACGAAGCCGGGCAGGGGGTCATGAACACTGAAGCTTTCTTT
TRBV7-2,.,TRBJ2-7,.,CASSLLAEAREQYF,TGTGCCAGCAGCTTATTAGCGGAGGCTAGGGAGCAGTACTTC
TRBV2,TRBD1,TRBJ1-5,few,CASSPGQTSNQPQHF,TGTGCCAGCAGCCCGGGACAGACTAGCAATCAGCCCCAGCATTTT
TRBV7-8,.,TRBJ2-3,.,CASSPLAASTDTQYF,TGTGCCAGCAGTCCACTAGCAGCTAGCACAGATACGCAGTATTTT
TRBV7-9,TRBD1,TRBJ1-5,.,CASSSDRGPPNSLPQHF,TGTGCCAGCAGCTCCGACAGGGGGCCCCCAAACAGTCTGCCCCAGCATTTT
TRBV12-3/TRBV12-4,.,TRBJ2-7,.,CASSPRGISYEQYF,TGTGCCAGCAGTCCCCGGGGCATTTCCTACGAGCAGTACTTC
TRBV5-1,TRBD1,TRBJ2-7,few,CASSLDRDRPSYEQYF,TGCGCCAGCAGCTTGGATAGGGACAGACCCTCCTACGAGCAGTACTTC
TRBV30,.,TRBJ2-3,.,CAWSVNSDTQYF,TGTGCCTGGAGTGTAAACTCAGATACGCAGTATTTT
TRBV7-2,.,TRBJ1-1,few,CASSVGLSMNTEAFF,TGTGCCAGCAGCGTCGGACTGAGCATGAACACTGAAGCTTTCTTT
TRBV20-1,.,TRBJ2-5,.,CSATPGRTDQETQYF,TGCAGTGCTACTCCCGGTCGGACGGATCAAGAGACCCAGTACTTC
TRBV7-2,TRBD1,TRBJ1-1,few,CASSWDSTEAFF,TGTGCCAGCAGCTGGGACAGCACTGAAGCTTTCTTT
TRBV5-5,.,TRBJ2-5,few,CASSPNGETQYF,TGTGCCAGCAGCCCGAATGGGGAGACCCAGTACTTC
TRBV12-3/TRBV12-4,.,TRBJ1-1,.,CASSPGRPEAFF,TGTGCCAGCAGCCCCGGAAGACCTGAAGCTTTCTTT
TRBV28,.,TRBJ2-3,.,CASVMTLTSSTDTQYF,TGTGCCAGCGTTATGACTCTAACCTCTAGCACAGATACGCAGTATTTT
TRBV7-3,.,TRBJ2-5,.,CASSFGGAQETQYF,TGTGCCAGCAGCTTTGGGGGGGCGCAAGAGACCCAGTACTTC
TRBV28,.,TRBJ2-7,few,CASTFGEAYEQYF,TGTGCCAGCACCTTCGGGGAGGCCTACGAGCAGTACTTC
TRBV6-1,TRBD2,TRBJ2-1,.,CASSETSGPSYEQFF,TGTGCCAGCAGTGAGACTAGCGGACCATCCTATGAGCAGTTCTTC
TRBV7-6,.,TRBJ1-2,.,CASSLAPPQDRIHYGYTF,TGTGCCAGCAGCTTAGCGCCCCCCCAAGACAGGATCCACTATGGCTACACCTTC
TRBV28,.,TRBJ1-5,few,CASTQGRSRQPQHF,TGTGCCAGCACCCAGGGGCGGTCGCGTCAGCCCCAGCATTTT
TRBV6-5,TRBD1,TRBJ1-2,.,CASSYRTGRLYGYTF,TGTGCCAGCAGTTACCGGACAGGGAGGCTCTATGGCTACACCTTC
TRBV30,TRBD1,TRBJ2-7,few,CATGPDWTGYEQYF,TGTGCTACCGGCCCCGACTGGACAGGATACGAGCAGTACTTC
TRBV7-2,.,TRBJ1-1,few,CASSLRDLKAEAFF,TGTGCCAGCAGCTTACGGGACCTGAAGGCTGAAGCTTTCTTT
TRBV7-2,.,TRBJ2-3,few,CASSSPGGTDTQYF,TGTGCCAGCAGCTCCCCCGGAGGCACAGATACGCAGTATTTT
TRBV20-1,.,TRBJ2-7,.,CSASTSQRNYEQYF,TGCAGTGCTTCGACATCACAACGTAACTACGAGCAGTACTTC
TRBV12-3/TRBV12-4,.,TRBJ1-2,.,CASRGGYNYGYTF,TGTGCCAGCAGAGGCGGCTACAACTATGGCTACACCTTC